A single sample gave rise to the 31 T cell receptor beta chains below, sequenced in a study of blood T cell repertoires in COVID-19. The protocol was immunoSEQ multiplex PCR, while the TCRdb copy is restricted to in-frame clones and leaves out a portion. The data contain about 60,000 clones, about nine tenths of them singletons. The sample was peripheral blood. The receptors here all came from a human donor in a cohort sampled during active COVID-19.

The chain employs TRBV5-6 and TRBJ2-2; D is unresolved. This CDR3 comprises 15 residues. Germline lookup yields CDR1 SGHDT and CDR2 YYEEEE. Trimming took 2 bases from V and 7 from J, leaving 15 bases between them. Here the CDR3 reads CASSFQSLQIGELFF. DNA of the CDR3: TGTGCCAGCAGCTTTCAAAGTTTGCAGATCGGGGAGCTGTTTTTT.

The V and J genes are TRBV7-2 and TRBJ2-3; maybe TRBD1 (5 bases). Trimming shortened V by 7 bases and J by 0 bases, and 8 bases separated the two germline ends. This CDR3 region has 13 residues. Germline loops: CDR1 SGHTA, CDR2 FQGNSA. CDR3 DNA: TGTGCCAGCACAGGGCAGAGCACAGATACGCAGTATTTT. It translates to CASTGQSTDTQYF.

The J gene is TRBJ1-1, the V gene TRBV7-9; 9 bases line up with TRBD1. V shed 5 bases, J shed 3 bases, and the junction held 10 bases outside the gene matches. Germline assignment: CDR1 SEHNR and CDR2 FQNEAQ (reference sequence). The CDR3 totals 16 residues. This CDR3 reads CASSQDRGRPYTEAFF. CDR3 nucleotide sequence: TGTGCCAGCAGCCAGGACAGGGGACGACCCTACACTGAAGCTTTCTTT.

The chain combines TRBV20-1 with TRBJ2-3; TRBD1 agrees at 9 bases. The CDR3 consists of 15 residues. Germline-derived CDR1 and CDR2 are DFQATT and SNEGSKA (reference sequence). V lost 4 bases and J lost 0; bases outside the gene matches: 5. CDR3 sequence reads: CSAIEGQGSTDTQYF. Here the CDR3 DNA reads TGCAGTGCTATTGAGGGACAGGGAAGCACAGATACGCAGTATTTT.

CDR3 sequence: CASTLSRGGYGYTF. CDR3 in DNA: TGTGCCAGCACCCTCTCTAGGGGAGGGTATGGCTACACCTTC. V and J are TRBV2 and TRBJ1-2; D is possibly TRBD1 (5 bases). V was pared by 7 bases and J by 5 bases, with 17 bases between. Germline V gene lookup returns CDR1 SNHLY and CDR2 FYNNEI. The CDR3 is made up of 14 amino acids.

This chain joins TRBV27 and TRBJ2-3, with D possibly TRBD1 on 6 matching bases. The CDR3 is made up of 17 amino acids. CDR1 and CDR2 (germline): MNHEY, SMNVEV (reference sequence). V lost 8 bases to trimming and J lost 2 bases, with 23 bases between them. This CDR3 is CASRGPSGQTITDTQYF. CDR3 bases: TGTGCCAGCCGTGGTCCAAGCGGACAGACGATCACAGATACGCAGTATTTT.

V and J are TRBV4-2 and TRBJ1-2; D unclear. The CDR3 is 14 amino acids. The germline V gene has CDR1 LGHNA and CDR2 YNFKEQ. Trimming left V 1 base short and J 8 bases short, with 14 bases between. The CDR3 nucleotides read TGTGCCAGCAGCCAAGGACTCCTCACGAGAGGCTACACCTTC. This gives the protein CASSQGLLTRGYTF.

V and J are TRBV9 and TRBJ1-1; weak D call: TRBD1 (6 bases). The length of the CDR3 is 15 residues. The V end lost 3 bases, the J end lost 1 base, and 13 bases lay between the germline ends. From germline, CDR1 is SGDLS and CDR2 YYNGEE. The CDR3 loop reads CASSAWTEENTEAFF. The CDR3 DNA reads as TGTGCCAGCAGCGCGTGGACAGAAGAGAACACTGAAGCTTTCTTT.

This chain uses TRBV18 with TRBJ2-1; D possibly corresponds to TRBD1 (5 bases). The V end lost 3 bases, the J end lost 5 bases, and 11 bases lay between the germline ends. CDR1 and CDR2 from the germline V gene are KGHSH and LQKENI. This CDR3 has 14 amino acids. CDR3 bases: TGTGCCAGCTCACCGGGGCTCCTAGACAATGAGCAGTTCTTC. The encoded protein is CASSPGLLDNEQFF.

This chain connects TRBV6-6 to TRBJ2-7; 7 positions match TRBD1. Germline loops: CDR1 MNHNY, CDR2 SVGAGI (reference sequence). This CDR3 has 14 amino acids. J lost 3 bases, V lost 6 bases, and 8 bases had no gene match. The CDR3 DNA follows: TGTGCCAGCAGCCCACCGGGGACAGACTACGAGCAGTACTTC. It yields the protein CASSPPGTDYEQYF.

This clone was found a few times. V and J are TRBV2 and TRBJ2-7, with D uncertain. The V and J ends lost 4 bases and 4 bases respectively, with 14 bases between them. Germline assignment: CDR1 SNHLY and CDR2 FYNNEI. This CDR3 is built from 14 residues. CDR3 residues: CASSASRNTYEQYF. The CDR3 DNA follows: TGTGCCAGCAGTGCGTCTAGGAATACATACGAGCAGTACTTC.

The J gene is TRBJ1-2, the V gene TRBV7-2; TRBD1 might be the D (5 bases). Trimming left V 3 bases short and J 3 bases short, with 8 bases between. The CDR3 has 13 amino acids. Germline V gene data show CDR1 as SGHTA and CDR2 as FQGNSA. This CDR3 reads CASSFGGDYGYTF. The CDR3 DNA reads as TGTGCCAGCAGCTTCGGGGGGGACTATGGCTACACCTTC.

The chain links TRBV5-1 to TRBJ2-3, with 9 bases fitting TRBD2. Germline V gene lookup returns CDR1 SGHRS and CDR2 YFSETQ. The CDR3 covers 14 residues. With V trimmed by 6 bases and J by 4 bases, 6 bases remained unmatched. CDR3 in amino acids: CASTSGTDADTQYF. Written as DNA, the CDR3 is TGCGCCAGCACTAGCGGGACTGACGCAGATACGCAGTATTTT.

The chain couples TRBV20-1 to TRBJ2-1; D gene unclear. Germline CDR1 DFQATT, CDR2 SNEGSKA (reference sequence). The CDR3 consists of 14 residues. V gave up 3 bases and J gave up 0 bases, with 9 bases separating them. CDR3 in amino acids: CSASERASYNEQFF. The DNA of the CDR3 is TGCAGTGCTAGTGAGAGAGCCTCCTACAATGAGCAGTTCTTC.

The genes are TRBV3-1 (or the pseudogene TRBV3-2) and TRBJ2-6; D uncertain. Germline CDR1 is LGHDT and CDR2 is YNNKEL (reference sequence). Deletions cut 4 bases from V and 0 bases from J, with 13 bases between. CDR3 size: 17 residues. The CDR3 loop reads CASSPTATVSGANVLTF. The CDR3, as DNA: TGTGCCAGCAGCCCCACCGCTACGGTCTCTGGGGCCAACGTCCTGACTTTC.

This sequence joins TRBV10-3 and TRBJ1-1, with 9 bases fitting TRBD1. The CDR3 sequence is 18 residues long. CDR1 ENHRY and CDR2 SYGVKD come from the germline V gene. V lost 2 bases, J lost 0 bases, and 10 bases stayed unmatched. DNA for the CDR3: TGTGCCATCAGTGAGGACTTGACCGGACAGGGGATGAACACTGAAGCTTTCTTT. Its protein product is CAISEDLTGQGMNTEAFF.

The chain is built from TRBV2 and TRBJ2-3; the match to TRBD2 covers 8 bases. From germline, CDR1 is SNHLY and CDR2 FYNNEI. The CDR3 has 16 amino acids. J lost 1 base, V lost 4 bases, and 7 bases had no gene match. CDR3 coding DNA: TGTGCCAGCAGTGCCCTTCCGGGAGGGGGCACAGATACGCAGTATTTT. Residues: CASSALPGGGTDTQYF.

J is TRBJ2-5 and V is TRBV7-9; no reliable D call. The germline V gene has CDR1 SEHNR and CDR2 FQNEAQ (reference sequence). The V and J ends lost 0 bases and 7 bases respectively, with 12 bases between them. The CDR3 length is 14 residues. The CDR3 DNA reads TGTGCCAGCAGCTTAGCCTGGCAGGCTGGGACCCAGTACTTC. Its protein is CASSLAWQAGTQYF.

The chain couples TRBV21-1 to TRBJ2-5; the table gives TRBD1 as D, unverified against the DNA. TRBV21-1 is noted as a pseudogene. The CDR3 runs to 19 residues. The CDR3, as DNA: TGTGCCAGCAGCAAAGAAAGTAAGTTAACCGGACAGCGTAAAGAGACCCAGTACTTC. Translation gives CASSKESKLTGQRKETQYF.

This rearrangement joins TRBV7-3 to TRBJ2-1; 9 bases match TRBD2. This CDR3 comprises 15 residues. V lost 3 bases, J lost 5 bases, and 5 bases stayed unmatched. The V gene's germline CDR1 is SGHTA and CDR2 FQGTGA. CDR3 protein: CASSLRGGYDNEQFF. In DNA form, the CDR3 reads TGTGCCAGCAGCTTGCGGGGGGGCTACGACAATGAGCAGTTCTTC.

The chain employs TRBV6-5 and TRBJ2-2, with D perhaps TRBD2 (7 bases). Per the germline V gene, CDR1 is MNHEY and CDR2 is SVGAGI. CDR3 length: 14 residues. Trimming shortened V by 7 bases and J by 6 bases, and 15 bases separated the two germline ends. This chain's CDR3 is CASTTGRGSGELFF. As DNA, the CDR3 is TGTGCCAGCACTACAGGGAGGGGCTCCGGGGAGCTGTTTTTT.

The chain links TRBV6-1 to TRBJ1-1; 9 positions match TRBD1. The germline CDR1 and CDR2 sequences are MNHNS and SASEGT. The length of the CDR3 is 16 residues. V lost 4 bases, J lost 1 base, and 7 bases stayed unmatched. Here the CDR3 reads CASSVKPGQGNTEAFF. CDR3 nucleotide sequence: TGTGCCAGCAGTGTTAAACCGGGACAGGGGAACACTGAAGCTTTCTTT.

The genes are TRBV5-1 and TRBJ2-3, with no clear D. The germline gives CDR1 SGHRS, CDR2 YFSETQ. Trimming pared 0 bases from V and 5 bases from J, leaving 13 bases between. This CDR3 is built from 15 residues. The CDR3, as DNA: TGCGCCAGCAGCTTGGCCAGGCCCCGGATAGATACGCAGTATTTT. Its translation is CASSLARPRIDTQYF. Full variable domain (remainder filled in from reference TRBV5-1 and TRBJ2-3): KAGVTQTPRYLIKTRGQQVTLSCSPISGHRSVSWYQQTPGQGLQFLFEYFSETQRNKGNFPGRFSGRQFSNSRSEMNVSTLELGDSALYLCASSLARPRIDTQYFGPGTRLTVL.

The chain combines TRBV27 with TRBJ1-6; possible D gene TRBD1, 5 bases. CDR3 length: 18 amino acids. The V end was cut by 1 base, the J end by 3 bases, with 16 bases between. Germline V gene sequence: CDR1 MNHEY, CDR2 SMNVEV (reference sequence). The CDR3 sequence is CASSLLGLRVNYNSPLHF. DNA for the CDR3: TGTGCCAGCAGTTTATTGGGACTCCGAGTCAACTATAATTCACCCCTCCACTTT.

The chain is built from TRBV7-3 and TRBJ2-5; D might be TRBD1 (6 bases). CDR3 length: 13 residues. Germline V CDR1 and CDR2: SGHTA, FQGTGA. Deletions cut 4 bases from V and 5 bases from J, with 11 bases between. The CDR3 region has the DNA TGTGCCAGCAGCTCGGGACAATGGGAGACCCAGTACTTC. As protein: CASSSGQWETQYF.

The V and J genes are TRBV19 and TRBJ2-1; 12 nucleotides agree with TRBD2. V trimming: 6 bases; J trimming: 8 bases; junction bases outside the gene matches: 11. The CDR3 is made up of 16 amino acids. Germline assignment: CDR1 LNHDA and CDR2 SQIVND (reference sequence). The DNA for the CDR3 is TGTGCCAGTAGAAGCGGACTAGCGGGGATCGGGGATGAGCAGTTCTTC. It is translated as CASRSGLAGIGDEQFF.

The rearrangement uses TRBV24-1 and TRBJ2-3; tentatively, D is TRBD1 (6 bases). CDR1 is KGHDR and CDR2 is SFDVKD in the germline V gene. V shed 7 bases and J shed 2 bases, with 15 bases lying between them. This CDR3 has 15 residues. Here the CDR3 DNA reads TGTGCCACCAGCGAAACAGGGTCCGCCACAGATACGCAGTATTTT. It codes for CATSETGSATDTQYF.

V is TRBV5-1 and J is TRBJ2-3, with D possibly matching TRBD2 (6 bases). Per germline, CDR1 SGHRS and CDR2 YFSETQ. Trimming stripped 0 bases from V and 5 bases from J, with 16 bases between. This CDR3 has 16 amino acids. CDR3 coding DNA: TGCGCCAGCAGCTTGGCCCCTAGGAGGGGTCGAGATACGCAGTATTTT. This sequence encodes CASSLAPRRGRDTQYF.

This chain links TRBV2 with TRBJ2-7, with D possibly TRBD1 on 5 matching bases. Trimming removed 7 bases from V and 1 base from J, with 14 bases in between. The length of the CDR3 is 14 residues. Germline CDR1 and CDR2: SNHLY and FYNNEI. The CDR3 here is CASKGSLISYEQYF. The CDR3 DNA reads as TGTGCCAGCAAGGGGTCCTTAATTTCCTACGAGCAGTACTTC.

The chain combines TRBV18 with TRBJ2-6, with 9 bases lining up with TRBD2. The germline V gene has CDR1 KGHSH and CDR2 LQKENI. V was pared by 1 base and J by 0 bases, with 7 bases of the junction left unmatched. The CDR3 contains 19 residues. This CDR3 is CASSPLSGGRASGANVLTF. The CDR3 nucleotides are TGTGCCAGCTCACCACTTTCTGGCGGGAGGGCCTCTGGGGCCAACGTCCTGACTTTC.

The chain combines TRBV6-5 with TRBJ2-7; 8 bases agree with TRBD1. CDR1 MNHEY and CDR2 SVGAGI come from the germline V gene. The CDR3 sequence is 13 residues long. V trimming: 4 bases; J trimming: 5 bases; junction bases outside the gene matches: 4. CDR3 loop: CASSLTGAHEQYF. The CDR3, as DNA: TGTGCCAGCAGTTTGACAGGGGCCCACGAGCAGTACTTC.